Below, one T cell receptor beta chain is given with its context. It has no known antigen specificity. Base qualities are not at hand, and no much larger clone is one base apart. Patients with a history of autoimmune disease or receiving systemic immunosuppression were excluded from the trial. Peripheral blood for TCR sequencing was drawn from every dose cohort at baseline, at cycle 4 day 1 and at cycle 7 day 1. The samples were taken from a phase I, first-in-human, multicenter, open-label dose-escalation trial of ivuxolimab. Adults with locally advanced or metastatic head and neck squamous cell, hepatocellular, melanoma or renal cell carcinoma were enrolled in the trial. Before TCR sequencing, CD4+ and CD8+ T cells were separately sorted from peripheral blood. The data were taken from a study of OX40 agonist ivuxolimab in advanced cancers. About the full investigation: Ivuxolimab was an agonistic, fully human IgG2 monoclonal antibody directed against OX40 (CD134), a costimulatory receptor. Intravenous ivuxolimab was administered to patients every 2 weeks at six dose levels: 0.01, 0.1, 0.3, 1.5, 3 and 10 mg/kg. Of the roughly 54 dose-escalation patients, hepatocellular carcinoma was present in around 19, melanoma in around 15, renal cell carcinoma in 9 and head and neck cancer in 9. A male proportion of nearly 85% and a mean age of approximately 60 years, ranging from roughly 23 to 90, were recorded for the dose-escalation cohort. Patients were allowed to have had prior anti-PD-1, anti-PD-L1 or anti-CTLA-4 therapy, and around 43% of the dose-escalation patients had been treated with checkpoint inhibitors. Three dose-escalation patients achieved partial responses, one with hepatocellular carcinoma and two with cutaneous melanoma. Peripheral TCRbeta sequencing was intended to test whether TCR sequence diversity was altered and clonal T-cell expansion was caused by ivuxolimab. The paper describes the monotherapy dose-escalation part (N of about 50 patients) of the phase I trial of ivuxolimab.

The germline V gene sets CDR1 to MNHNS and CDR2 to SASEGT. Trimming removed 7 bases from V and 3 bases from J, leaving 16 bases between the germline ends. Its CDR3 holds 15 amino acids, cysteine through phenylalanine. CDR3 DNA only is kept here, 45 bases in frame from base 1. What the research found in general, with its limitations: Low levels of normalized T-cell clonal expansion were also seen in some nonresponding patients. At doses of 0.1 to 3.0 mg/kg, clonal expansion of both CD4+ and CD8+ blood T cells was observed from baseline to week 6. In partial responders in the 0.1-3.0 mg/kg groups, normalized peripheral clonal expansion was found to be among the lowest, especially among CD8+ T cells. Which antigens the clonally expanded peripheral T cells were specific for was not determined. On average, CD8+ T cells showed more expanded clones than CD4+ T cells after ivuxolimab.

To sequence the TCRbeta CDR3 region, genomic DNA was isolated from the sorted cells. The immunoSEQ Assay was used for sequencing of TCRbeta CDR3 regions. TCRdb re-hosts the immuneACCESS table, in-frame sequences only. Its copies lack some clones; in the studies checked, an unresolved V gene accounts for under half of them, and the cause for the rest is not known. The sample contains 50,000 or so clones, 80% to 90% of them found a single time. The top ten hold about 3.5% of the sample. The chain is assembled from TRBV6-1 and TRBJ2-4, and the D gene may be TRBD2, 6 bases matching. Sequencing was performed on CD4+ or CD8+ T cells sorted from blood, taken in a trial of the OX40 agonist ivuxolimab. This clonotype was sampled from an adult with an advanced solid tumor such as melanoma, head and neck, liver or kidney cancer. The CDR3 reads CASTRAAGIKNIQYF. The nucleotide sequence is TGTGCCAGCACCAGAGCGGCGGGAATCAAAAACATTCAGTACTTC.